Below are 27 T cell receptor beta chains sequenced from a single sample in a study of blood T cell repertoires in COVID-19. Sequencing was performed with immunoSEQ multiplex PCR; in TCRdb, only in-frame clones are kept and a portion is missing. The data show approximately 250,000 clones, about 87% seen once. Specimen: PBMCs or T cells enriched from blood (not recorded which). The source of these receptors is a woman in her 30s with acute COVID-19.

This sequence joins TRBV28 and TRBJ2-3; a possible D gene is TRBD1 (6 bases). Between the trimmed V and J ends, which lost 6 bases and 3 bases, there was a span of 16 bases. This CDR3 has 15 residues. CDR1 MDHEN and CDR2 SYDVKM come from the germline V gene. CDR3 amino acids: CASRIQGIGTDTQYF. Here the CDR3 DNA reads TGTGCCAGCAGGATACAGGGCATTGGGACAGATACGCAGTATTTT. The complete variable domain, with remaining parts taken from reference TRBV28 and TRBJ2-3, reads DVKVTQSSRYLVKRTGEKVFLECVQDMDHENMFWYRQDPGLGLRLIYFSYDVKMKEKGDIPEGYSVSREKKERFSLILESASTNQTSMYLCASRIQGIGTDTQYFGPGTRLTVL.

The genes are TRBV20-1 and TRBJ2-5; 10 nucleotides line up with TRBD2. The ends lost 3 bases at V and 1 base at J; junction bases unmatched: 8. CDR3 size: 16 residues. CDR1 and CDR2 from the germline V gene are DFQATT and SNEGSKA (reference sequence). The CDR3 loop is CSASGPWTSGQETQYF. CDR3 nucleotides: TGCAGTGCTAGTGGCCCCTGGACTAGCGGCCAAGAGACCCAGTACTTC.

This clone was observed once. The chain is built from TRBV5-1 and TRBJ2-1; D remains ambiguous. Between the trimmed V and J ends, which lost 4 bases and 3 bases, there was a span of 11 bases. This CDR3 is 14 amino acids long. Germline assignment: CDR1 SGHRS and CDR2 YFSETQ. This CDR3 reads CASSLSKYYNEQFF. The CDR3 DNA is TGCGCCAGCAGCCTTAGCAAATACTACAATGAGCAGTTCTTC. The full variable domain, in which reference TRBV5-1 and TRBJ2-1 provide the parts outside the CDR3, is KAGVTQTPRYLIKTRGQQVTLSCSPISGHRSVSWYQQTPGQGLQFLFEYFSETQRNKGNFPGRFSGRQFSNSRSEMNVSTLELGDSALYLCASSLSKYYNEQFFGPGTRLTVL.

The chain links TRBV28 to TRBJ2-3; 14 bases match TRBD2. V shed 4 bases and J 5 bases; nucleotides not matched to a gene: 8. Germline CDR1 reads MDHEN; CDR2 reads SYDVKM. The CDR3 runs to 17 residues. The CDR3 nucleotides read TGTGCCAGCAGTTCAAGGGTCGGACTAGCGGGAGGAGATACGCAGTATTTT. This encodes CASSSRVGLAGGDTQYF.

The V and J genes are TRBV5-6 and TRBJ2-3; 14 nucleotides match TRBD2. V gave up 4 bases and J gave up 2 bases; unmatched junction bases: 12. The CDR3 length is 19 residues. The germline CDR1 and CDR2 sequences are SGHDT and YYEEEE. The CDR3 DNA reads TGTGCCAGCAGCCAAGGACTAGCGGGAGGCCCGGCCCCCACAGATACGCAGTATTTT. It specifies CASSQGLAGGPAPTDTQYF. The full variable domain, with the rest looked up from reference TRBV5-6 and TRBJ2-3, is DAGVTQSPTHLIKTRGQQVTLRCSPKSGHDTVSWYQQALGQGPQFIFQYYEEEERQRGNFPDRFSGHQFPNYSSELNVNALLLGDSALYLCASSQGLAGGPAPTDTQYFGPGTRLTVL.

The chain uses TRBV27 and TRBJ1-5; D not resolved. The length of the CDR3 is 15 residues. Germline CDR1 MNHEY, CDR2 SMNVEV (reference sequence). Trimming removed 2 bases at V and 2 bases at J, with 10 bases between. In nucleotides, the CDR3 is TGTGCCAGCAGTTTACGGGGTGTGGGCAATCAGCCCCAGCATTTT. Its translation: CASSLRGVGNQPQHF.

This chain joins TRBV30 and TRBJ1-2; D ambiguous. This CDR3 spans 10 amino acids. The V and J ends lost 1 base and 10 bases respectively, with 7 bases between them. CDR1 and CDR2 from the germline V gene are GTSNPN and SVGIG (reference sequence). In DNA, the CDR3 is TGTGCCTGGAGTGGCCCCTACTACACCTTC. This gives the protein CAWSGPYYTF.

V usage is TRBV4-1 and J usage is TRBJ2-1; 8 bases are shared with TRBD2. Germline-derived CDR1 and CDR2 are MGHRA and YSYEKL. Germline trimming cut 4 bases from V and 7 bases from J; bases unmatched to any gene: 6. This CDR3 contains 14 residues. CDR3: CASSPPGLANEQFF. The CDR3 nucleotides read TGCGCCAGCAGCCCGCCAGGACTAGCAAATGAGCAGTTCTTC.

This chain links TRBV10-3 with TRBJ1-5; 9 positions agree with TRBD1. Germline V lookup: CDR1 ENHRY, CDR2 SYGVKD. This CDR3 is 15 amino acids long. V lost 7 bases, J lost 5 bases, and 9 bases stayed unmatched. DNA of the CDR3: TGTGCCATCACCGCGGACAGGGGTGTAGATCAGCCCCAGCATTTT. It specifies CAITADRGVDQPQHF.

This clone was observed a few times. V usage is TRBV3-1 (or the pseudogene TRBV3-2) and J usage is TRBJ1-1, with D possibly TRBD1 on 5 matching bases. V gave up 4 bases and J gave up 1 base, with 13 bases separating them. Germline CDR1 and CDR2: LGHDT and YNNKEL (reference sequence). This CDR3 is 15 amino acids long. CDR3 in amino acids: CASSRQLSTNTEAFF. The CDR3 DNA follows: TGTGCCAGCAGCCGACAGTTGTCAACGAACACTGAAGCTTTCTTT.

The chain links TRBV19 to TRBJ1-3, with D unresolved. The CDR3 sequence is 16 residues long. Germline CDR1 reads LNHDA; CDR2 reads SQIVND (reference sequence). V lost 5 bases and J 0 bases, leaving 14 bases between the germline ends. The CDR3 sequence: CASSEVTGISGNTIYF. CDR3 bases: TGTGCCAGTAGTGAAGTAACTGGTATCTCTGGAAACACCATATATTTT. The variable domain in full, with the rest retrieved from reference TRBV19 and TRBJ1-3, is DGGITQSPKYLFRKEGQNVTLSCEQNLNHDAMYWYRQDPGQGLRLIYYSQIVNDFQKGDIAEGYSVSREKKESFPLTVTSAQKNPTAFYLCASSEVTGISGNTIYFGEGSWLTVV.

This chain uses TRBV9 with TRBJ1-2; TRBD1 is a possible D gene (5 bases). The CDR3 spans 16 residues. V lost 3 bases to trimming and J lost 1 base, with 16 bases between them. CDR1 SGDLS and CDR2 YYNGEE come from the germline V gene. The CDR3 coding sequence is TGTGCCAGCAGCGGAACTTCCAGGGAATTTAACTATGGCTACACCTTC. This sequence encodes CASSGTSREFNYGYTF.

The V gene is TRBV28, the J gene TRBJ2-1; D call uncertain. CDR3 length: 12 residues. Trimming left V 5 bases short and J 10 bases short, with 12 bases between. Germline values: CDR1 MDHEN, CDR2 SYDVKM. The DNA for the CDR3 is TGTGCCAGCAGTCTATACTCCGGGGAGCAGTTCTTC. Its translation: CASSLYSGEQFF.

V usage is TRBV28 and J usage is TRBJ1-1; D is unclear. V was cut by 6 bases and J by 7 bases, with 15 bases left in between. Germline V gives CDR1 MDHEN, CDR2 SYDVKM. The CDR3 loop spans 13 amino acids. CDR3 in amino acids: CASSPIGVFEAFF. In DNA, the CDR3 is TGTGCCAGCAGCCCAATCGGTGTTTTTGAAGCTTTCTTT.

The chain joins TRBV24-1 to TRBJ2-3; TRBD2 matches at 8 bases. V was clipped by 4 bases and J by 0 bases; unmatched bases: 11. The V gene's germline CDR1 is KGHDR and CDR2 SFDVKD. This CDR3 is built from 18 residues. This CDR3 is CATSDYPVVAGSTDTQYF. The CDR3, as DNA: TGTGCCACCAGTGACTACCCAGTAGTAGCGGGGAGCACAGATACGCAGTATTTT.

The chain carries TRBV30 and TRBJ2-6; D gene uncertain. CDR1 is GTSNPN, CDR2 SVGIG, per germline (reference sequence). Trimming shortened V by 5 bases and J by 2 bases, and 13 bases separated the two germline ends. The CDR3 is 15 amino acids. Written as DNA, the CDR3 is TGTGCCTGGGACCATGGAGTGGCTGGGGCCAACGTCCTGACTTTC. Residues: CAWDHGVAGANVLTF.

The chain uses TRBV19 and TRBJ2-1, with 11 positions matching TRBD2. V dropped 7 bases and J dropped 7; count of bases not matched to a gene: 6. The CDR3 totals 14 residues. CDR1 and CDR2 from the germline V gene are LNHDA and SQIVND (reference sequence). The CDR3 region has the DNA TGTGCCAGTAAAGAGCTAGCGGGAGGTAATGAGCAGTTCTTC. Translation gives CASKELAGGNEQFF.

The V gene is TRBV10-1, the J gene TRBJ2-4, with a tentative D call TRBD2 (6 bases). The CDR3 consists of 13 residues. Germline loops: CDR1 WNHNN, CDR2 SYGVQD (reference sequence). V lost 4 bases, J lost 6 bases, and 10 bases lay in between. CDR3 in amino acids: CASSASGGNIQYF. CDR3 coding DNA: TGCGCCAGCAGTGCTTCCGGGGGAAACATTCAGTACTTC.

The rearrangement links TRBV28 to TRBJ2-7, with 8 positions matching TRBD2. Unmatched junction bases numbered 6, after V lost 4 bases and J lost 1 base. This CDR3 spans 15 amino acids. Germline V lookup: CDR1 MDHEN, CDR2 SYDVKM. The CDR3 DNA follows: TGTGCCAGCAGTTCGGGCGGGAGGAATTCCTACGAGCAGTACTTC. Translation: CASSSGGRNSYEQYF. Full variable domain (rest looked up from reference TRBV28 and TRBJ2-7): DVKVTQSSRYLVKRTGEKVFLECVQDMDHENMFWYRQDPGLGLRLIYFSYDVKMKEKGDIPEGYSVSREKKERFSLILESASTNQTSMYLCASSSGGRNSYEQYFGPGTRLTVT.

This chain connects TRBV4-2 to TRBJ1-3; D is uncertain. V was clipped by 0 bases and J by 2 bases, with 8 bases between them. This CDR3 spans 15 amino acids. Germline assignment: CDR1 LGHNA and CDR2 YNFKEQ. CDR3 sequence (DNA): TGTGCCAGCAGCCAAGAGAGGTACACTGGAAACACCATATATTTT. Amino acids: CASSQERYTGNTIYF.

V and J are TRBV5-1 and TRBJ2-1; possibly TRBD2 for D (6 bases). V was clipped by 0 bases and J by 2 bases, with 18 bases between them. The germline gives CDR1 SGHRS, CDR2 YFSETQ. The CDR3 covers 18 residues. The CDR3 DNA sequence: TGCGCCAGCAGCTTGGCCGGGTGGAGGACTAAACCCTACAATGAGCAGTTCTTC. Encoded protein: CASSLAGWRTKPYNEQFF.

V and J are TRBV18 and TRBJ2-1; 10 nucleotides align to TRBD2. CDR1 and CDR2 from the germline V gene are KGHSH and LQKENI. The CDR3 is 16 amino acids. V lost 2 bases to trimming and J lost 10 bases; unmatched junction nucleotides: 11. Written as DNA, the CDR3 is TGTGCCAGCTCACCAGACGATACAGCGGGAGGGAGGGAGCAGTTCTTC. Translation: CASSPDDTAGGREQFF.

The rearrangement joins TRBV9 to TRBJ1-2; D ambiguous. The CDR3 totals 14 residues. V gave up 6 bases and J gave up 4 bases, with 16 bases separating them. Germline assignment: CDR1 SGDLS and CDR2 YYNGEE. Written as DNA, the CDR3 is TGTGCCAGCACCCGAATGGGAGGGCTCTATGGCTACACCTTC. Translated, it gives CASTRMGGLYGYTF.

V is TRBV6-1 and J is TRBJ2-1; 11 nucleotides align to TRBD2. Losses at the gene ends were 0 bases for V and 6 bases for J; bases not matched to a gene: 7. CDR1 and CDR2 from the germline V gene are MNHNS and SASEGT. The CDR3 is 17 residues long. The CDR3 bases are TGTGCCAGCAGTGAAGCTTATATAGCGGGAGGGCCCAATGAGCAGTTCTTC. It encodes CASSEAYIAGGPNEQFF.

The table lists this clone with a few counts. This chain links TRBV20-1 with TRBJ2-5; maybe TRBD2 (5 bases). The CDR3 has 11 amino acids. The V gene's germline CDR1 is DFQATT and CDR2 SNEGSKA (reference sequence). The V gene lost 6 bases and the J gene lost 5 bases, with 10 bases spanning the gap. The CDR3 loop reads CSAYRGETQYF. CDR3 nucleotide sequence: TGCAGTGCCTACCGCGGGGAGACCCAGTACTTC.

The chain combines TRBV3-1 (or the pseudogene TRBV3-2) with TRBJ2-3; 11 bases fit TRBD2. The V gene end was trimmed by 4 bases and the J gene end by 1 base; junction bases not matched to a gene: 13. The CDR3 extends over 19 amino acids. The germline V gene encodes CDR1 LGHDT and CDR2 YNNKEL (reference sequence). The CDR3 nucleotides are TGTGCCAGCAGCCGCCCGGGACTAGCGGAGGGGGGCGGCACAGATACGCAGTATTTT. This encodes CASSRPGLAEGGGTDTQYF.

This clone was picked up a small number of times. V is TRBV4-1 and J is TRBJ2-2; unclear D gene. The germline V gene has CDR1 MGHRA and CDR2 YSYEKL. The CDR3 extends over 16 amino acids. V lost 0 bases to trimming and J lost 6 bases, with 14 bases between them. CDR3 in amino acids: CASSQEPGAYPGELFF. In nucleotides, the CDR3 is TGCGCCAGCAGCCAAGAACCCGGAGCGTACCCCGGGGAGCTGTTTTTT.